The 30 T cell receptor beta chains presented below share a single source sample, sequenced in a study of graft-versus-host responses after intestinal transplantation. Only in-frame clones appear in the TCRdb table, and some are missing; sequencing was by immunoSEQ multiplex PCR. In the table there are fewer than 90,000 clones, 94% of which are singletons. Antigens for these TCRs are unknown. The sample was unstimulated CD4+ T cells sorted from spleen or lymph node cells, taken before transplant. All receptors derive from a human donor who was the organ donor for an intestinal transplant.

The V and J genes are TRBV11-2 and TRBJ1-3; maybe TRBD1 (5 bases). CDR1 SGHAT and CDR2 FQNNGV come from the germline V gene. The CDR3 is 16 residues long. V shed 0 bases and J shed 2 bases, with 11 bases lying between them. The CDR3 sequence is CASSLDLGGPGNTIYF. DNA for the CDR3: TGTGCCAGCAGCTTAGATTTGGGGGGACCTGGAAACACCATATATTTT.

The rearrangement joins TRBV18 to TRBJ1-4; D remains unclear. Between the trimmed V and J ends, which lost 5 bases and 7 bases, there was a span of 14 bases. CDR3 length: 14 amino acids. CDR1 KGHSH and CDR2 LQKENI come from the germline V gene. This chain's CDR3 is CASSTTPNPEKLFF. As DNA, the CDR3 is TGTGCCAGCTCAACTACCCCTAACCCTGAAAAACTGTTTTTT.

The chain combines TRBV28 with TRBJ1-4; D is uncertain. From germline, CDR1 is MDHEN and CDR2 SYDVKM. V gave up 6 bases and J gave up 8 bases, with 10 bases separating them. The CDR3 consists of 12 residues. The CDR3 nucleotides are TGTGCCAGCAGCACGTCAACCGAAAAACTGTTTTTT. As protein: CASSTSTEKLFF.

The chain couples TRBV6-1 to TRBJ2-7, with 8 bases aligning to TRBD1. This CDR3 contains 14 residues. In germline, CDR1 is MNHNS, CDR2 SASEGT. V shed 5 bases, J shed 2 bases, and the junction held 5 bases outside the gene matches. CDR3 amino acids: CASSSLGQAYEQYF. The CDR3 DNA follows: TGTGCCAGCAGTTCCCTGGGACAGGCCTACGAGCAGTACTTC.

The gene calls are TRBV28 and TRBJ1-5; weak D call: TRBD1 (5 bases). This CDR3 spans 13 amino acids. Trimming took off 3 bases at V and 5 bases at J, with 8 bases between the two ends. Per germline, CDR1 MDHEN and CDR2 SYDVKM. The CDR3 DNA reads TGTGCCAGCAGTTTGGGCAGGGATCAGCCCCAGCATTTT. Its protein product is CASSLGRDQPQHF. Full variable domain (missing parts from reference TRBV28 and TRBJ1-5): DVKVTQSSRYLVKRTGEKVFLECVQDMDHENMFWYRQDPGLGLRLIYFSYDVKMKEKGDIPEGYSVSREKKERFSLILESASTNQTSMYLCASSLGRDQPQHFGDGTRLSIL.

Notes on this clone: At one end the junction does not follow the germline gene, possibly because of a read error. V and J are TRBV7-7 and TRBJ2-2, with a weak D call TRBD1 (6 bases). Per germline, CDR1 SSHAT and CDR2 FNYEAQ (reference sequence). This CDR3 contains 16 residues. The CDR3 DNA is TGTGCTAGCAGCTCGTACAGGGACATGAACACCGGGGAGCTGTTTTTT. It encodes CASSSYRDMNTGELFF.

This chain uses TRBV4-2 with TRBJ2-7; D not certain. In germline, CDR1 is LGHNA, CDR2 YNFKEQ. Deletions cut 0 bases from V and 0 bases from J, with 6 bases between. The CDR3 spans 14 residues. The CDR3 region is CASSQEPGSYEQYF. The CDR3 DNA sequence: TGTGCCAGCAGCCAAGAACCGGGCTCCTACGAGCAGTACTTC.

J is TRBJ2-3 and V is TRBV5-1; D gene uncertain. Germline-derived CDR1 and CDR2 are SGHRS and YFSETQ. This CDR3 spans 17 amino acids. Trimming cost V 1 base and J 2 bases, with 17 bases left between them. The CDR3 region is CASSLSSPILSTDTQYF. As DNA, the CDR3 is TGCGCCAGCAGCTTGTCGTCCCCCATCCTTTCCACAGATACGCAGTATTTT.

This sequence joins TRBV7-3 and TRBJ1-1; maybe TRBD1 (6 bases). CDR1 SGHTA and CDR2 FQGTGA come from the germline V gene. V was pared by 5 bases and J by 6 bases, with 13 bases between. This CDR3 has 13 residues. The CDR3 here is CASSLNREAEAFF. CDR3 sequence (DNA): TGTGCCAGCAGCCTAAACAGGGAGGCTGAAGCTTTCTTT.

The CDR3 coding sequence is TGTGCCTGGAGTGTAGGGACAGGGTATGGCTACACCTTC. Encoded protein: CAWSVGTGYGYTF. This chain links TRBV30 with TRBJ1-2; 9 bases are shared with TRBD1. The junction had 1 base not matched to a gene; V was cut back by 0 bases and J by 5 bases. The CDR3 runs 13 residues. Germline loops: CDR1 GTSNPN, CDR2 SVGIG (reference sequence). Full variable domain (missing parts from reference TRBV30 and TRBJ1-2): SQTIHQWPATLVQPVGSPLSLECTVEGTSNPNLYWYRQAAGRGLQLLFYSVGIGQISSEVPQNLSASRPQDRQFILSSKKLLLSDSGFYLCAWSVGTGYGYTFGSGTRLTVV.

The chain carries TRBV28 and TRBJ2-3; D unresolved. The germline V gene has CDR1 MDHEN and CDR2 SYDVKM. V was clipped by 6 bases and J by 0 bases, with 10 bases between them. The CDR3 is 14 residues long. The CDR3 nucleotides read TGTGCCAGCAGCCCCGGCGGCAGCACAGATACGCAGTATTTT. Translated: CASSPGGSTDTQYF. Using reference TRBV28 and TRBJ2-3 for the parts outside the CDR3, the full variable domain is DVKVTQSSRYLVKRTGEKVFLECVQDMDHENMFWYRQDPGLGLRLIYFSYDVKMKEKGDIPEGYSVSREKKERFSLILESASTNQTSMYLCASSPGGSTDTQYFGPGTRLTVL.

In DNA form, the CDR3 reads TGTGCCAGCAGTTTCCCTCCCGGGACAGGAAACACCATATATTTT. Amino acids: CASSFPPGTGNTIYF. The chain joins TRBV28 to TRBJ1-3, with D perhaps matching TRBD1 (6 bases). V gave up 3 bases and J gave up 4 bases, with 13 bases separating them. Germline V gene lookup returns CDR1 MDHEN and CDR2 SYDVKM. CDR3 length equals 15 residues.

The CDR3 DNA reads TGTGCCAGCAGCTTATTCGGGGGTAGCACAGATACGCAGTATTTT. Amino acids: CASSLFGGSTDTQYF. The chain recombines TRBV11-2 with TRBJ2-3; D might be TRBD2 (6 bases). Germline assignment: CDR1 SGHAT and CDR2 FQNNGV. Trimming cost V 2 bases and J 0 bases, with 9 bases left between them. This CDR3 contains 15 residues.

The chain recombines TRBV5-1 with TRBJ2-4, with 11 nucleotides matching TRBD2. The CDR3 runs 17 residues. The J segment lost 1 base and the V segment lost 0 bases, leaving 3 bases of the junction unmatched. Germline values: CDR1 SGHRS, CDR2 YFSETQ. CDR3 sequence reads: CASSLATSGTAKNIQYF. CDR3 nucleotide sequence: TGCGCCAGCAGCTTGGCGACTAGCGGGACTGCCAAAAACATTCAGTACTTC.

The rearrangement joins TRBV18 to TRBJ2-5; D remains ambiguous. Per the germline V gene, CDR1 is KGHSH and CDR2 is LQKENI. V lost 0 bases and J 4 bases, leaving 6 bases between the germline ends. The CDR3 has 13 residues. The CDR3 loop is CASSPPSRETQYF. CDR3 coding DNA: TGTGCCAGCTCACCACCGAGCCGAGAGACCCAGTACTTC.

CDR3 residues: CASSPRGVWTGSRDTQYF. The CDR3 nucleotides read TGTGCCAGCTCACCACGGGGGGTCTGGACAGGGAGTAGAGATACGCAGTATTTT. The chain joins TRBV18 to TRBJ2-3; 8 bases are a match to TRBD1. V shed 1 base and J 5 bases; nucleotides not matched to a gene: 14. The CDR3 is 18 residues long. Germline V gene data show CDR1 as KGHSH and CDR2 as LQKENI.

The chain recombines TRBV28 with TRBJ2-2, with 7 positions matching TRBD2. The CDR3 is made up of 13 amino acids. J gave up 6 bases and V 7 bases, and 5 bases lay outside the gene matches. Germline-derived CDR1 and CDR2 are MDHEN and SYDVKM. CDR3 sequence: CASNGAGPGELFF. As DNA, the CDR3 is TGTGCCAGCAACGGAGCGGGGCCCGGGGAGCTGTTTTTT.

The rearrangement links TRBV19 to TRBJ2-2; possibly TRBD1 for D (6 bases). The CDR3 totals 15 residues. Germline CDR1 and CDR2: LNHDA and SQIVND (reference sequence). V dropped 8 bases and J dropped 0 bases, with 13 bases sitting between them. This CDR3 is CASVTGTSNTGELFF. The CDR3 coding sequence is TGTGCCAGTGTAACCGGGACATCGAACACCGGGGAGCTGTTTTTT.

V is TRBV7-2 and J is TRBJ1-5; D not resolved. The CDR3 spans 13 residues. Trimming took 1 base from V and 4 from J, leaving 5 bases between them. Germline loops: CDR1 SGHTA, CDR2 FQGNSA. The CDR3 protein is CASSLVANQPQHF. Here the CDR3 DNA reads TGTGCCAGCAGCTTAGTGGCAAATCAGCCCCAGCATTTT.

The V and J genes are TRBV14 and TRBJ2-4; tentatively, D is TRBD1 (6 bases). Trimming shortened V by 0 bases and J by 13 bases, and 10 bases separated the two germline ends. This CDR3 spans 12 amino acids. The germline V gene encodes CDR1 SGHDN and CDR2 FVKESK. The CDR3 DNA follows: TGTGCCAGCAGCCAAGATCGTGACAGGCAGTACTTC. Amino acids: CASSQDRDRQYF.

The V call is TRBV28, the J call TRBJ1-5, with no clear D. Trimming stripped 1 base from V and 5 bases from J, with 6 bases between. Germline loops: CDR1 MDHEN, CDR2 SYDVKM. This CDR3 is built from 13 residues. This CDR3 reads CASSLLKHQPQHF. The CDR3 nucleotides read TGTGCCAGCAGTTTATTAAAGCATCAGCCCCAGCATTTT.

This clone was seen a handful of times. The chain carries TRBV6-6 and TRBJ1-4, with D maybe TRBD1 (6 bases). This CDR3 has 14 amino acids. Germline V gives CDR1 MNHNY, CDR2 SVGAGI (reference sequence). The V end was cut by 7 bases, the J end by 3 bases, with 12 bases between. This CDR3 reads CASTEQGSNEKLFF. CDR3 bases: TGTGCCAGCACCGAACAGGGTTCTAATGAAAAACTGTTTTTT.

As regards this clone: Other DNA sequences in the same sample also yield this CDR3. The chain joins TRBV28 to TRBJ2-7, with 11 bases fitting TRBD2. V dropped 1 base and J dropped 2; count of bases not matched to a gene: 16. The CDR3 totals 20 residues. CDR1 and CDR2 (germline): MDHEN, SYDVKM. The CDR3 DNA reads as TGTGCCAGCAGTTTATCCTCGCGGCTAGGTAGCGGGGGGGGGCCCTACGAGCAGTACTTC. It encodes CASSLSSRLGSGGGPYEQYF.

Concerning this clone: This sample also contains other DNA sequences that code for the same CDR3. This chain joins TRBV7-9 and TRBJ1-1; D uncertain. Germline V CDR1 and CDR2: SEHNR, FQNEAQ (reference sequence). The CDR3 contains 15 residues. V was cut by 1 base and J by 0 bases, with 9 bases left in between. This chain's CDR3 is CASSLGRTMNTEAFF. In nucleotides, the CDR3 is TGTGCCAGCAGCTTAGGCAGGACCATGAACACTGAAGCTTTCTTT.

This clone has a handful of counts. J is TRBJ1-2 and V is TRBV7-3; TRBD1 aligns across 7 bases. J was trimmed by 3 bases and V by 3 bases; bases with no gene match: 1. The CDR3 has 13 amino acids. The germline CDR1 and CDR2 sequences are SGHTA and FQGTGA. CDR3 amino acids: CASSLTGYYGYTF. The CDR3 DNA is TGTGCCAGCAGCTTGACAGGGTACTATGGCTACACCTTC. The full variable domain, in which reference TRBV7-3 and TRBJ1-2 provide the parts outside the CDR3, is GAGVSQTPSNKVTEKGKYVELRCDPISGHTALYWYRQSLGQGPEFLIYFQGTGAADDSGLPNDRFFAVRPEGSVSTLKIQRTERGDSAVYLCASSLTGYYGYTFGSGTRLTVV.

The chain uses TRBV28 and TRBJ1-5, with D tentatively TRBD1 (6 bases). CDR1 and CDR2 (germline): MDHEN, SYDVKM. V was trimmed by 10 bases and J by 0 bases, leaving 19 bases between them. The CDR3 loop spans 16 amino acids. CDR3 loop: CATVIGTLYSNQPQHF. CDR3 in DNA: TGTGCCACCGTCATTGGGACACTCTATAGCAATCAGCCCCAGCATTTT.

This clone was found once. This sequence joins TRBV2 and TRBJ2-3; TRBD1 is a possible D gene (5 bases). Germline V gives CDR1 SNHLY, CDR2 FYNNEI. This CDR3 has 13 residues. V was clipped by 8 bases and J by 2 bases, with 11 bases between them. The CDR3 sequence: CASLGRATDTQYF. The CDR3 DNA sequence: TGTGCCAGCTTGGGCAGGGCCACAGATACGCAGTATTTT. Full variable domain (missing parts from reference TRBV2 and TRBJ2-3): EPEVTQTPSHQVTQMGQEVILRCVPISNHLYFYWYRQILGQKVEFLVSFYNNEISEKSEIFDDQFSVERPDGSNFTLKIRSTKLEDSAMYFCASLGRATDTQYFGPGTRLTVL.

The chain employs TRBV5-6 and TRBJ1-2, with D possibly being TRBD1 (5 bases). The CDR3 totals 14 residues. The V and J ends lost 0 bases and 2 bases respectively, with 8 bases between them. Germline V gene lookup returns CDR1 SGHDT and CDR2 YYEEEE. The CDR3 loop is CASSLERGNYGYTF. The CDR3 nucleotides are TGTGCCAGCAGCTTGGAACGGGGGAACTATGGCTACACCTTC.

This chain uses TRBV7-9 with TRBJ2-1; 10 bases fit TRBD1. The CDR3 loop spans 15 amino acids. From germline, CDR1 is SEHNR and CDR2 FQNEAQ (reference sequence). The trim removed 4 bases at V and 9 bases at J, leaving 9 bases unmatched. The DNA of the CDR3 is TGTGCCAGCAGCTCCGACAGGGGGCGCCAGATTGAGCAGTTCTTC. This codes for CASSSDRGRQIEQFF. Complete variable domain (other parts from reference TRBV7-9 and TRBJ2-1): DTGVSQNPRHKITKRGQNVTFRCDPISEHNRLYWYRQTLGQGPEFLTYFQNEAQLEKSRLLSDRFSAERPKGSFSTLEIQRTEQGDSAMYLCASSSDRGRQIEQFFGPGTRLTVL.

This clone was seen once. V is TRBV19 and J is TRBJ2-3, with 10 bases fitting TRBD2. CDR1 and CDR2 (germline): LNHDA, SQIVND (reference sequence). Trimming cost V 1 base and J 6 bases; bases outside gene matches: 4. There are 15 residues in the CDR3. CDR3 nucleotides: TGTGCCAGTAGTATAGCGGCTAGCGGGGGCGATACGCAGTATTTT. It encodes CASSIAASGGDTQYF.